A single sample gave rise to the 5 T cell receptor beta chains below, sequenced in a study of blood T cell repertoires in COVID-19. This table comes from immunoSEQ multiplex PCR, and its TCRdb copy is limited to in-frame clones, with some not included. The table shows a few hundred thousand clones, with 75% to 85% occurring only once. The specimen sequenced was peripheral blood. These receptors all stem from a woman aged 65 to 85 with COVID-19, enrolled during active disease.

V usage is TRBV5-4 and J usage is TRBJ1-1, with D possibly TRBD1 on 5 matching bases. Deletions cut 4 bases from V and 0 bases from J, with 13 bases between. The CDR3 loop spans 15 amino acids. Germline V gene data show CDR1 as SGHNT and CDR2 as YYREEE (reference sequence). CDR3 DNA: TGTGCCAGCAGCACAGGCTCTCTCATGAACACTGAAGCTTTCTTT. As protein: CASSTGSLMNTEAFF.

The J gene is TRBJ1-1, the V gene TRBV6-1; D is perhaps TRBD1 (5 bases). The CDR3 sequence is 14 residues long. V lost 3 bases and J 4 bases, leaving 12 bases between the germline ends. The germline V gene has CDR1 MNHNS and CDR2 SASEGT. CDR3 sequence reads: CASSDPGGSTEAFF. The CDR3 DNA sequence: TGTGCCAGCAGTGACCCGGGGGGGAGCACTGAAGCTTTCTTT.

This clone has just one count. The V gene is TRBV6-5, the J gene TRBJ2-2; possibly TRBD1 for D (6 bases). V shed 2 bases and J shed 7 bases, with 11 bases lying between them. CDR3 length: 14 residues. Per the germline V gene, CDR1 is MNHEY and CDR2 is SVGAGI. CDR3: CASSYGLGGGELFF. CDR3 nucleotide sequence: TGTGCCAGCAGTTACGGGCTAGGGGGCGGGGAGCTGTTTTTT.

This clone was seen once. V and J are TRBV18 and TRBJ2-3; D uncertain. The CDR3 has 13 amino acids. Trimming pared 1 base from V and 1 base from J, leaving 3 bases between. Germline assignment: CDR1 KGHSH and CDR2 LQKENI. The CDR3 here is CASSPRRTDTQYF. CDR3 DNA: TGTGCCAGCTCACCACGGCGCACAGATACGCAGTATTTT.

The chain uses TRBV6-5 and TRBJ2-6; possible D gene TRBD2, 6 bases. Germline CDR1 is MNHEY and CDR2 is SVGAGI. CDR3 length: 15 amino acids. The ends were cut back, 7 bases at V and 4 bases at J, with 14 bases in the middle. For the CDR3, the DNA is TGTGCCAGCACCGCCGGAGGGACGGGGGCCAACGTCCTGACTTTC. Its translation is CASTAGGTGANVLTF.